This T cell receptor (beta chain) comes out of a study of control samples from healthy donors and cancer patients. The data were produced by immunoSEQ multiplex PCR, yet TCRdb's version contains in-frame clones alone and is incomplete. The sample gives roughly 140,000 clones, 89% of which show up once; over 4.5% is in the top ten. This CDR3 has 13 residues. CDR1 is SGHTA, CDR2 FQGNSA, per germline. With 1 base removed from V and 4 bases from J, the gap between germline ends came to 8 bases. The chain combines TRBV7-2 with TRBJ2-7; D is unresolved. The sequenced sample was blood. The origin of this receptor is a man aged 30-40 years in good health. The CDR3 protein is CASSLDARYEQYF. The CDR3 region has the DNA TGTGCCAGCAGCTTAGACGCTCGGTACGAGCAGTACTTC.